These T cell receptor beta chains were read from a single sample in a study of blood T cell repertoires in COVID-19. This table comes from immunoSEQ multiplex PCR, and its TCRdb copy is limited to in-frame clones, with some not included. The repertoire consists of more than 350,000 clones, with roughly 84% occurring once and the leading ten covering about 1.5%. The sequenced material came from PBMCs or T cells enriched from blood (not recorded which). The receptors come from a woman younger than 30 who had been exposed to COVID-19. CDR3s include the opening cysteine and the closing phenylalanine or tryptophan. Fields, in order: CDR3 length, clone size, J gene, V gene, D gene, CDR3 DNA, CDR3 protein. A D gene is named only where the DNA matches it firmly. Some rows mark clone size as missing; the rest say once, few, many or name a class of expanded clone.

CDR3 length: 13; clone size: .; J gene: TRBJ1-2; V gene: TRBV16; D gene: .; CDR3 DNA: TGTGCCAGCAGCCGAACCCGGGACTATGGCTACACCTTC; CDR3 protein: CASSRTRDYGYTF
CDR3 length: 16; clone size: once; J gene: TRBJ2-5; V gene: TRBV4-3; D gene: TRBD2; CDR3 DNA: TGCGCCAGCAGCCTTTTGACTAGCGGGGGGCAAGAGACCCAGTACTTC; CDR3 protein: CASSLLTSGGQETQYF
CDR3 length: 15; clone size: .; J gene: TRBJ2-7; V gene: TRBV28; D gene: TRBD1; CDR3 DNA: TGTGCCAGCAGCCCCCCGGACAGGGGGCTTTACGAGCAGTACTTC; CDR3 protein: CASSPPDRGLYEQYF
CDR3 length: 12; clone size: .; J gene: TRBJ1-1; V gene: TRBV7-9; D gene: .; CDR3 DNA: TGTGCCAGCTCTGGGGGCGCCCCTGAAGCTTTCTTT; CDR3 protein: CASSGGAPEAFF
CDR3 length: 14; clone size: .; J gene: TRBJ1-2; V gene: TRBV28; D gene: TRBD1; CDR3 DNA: TGTGCCAGCAGCTATGAGACAGGGAAATTTGGCTACACCTTC; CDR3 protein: CASSYETGKFGYTF
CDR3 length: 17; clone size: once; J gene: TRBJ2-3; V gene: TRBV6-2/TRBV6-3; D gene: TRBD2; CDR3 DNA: TGTGCCAGCAGTACTCGGACTAGCTCTACTGGCACAGATACGCAGTATTTT; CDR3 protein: CASSTRTSSTGTDTQYF
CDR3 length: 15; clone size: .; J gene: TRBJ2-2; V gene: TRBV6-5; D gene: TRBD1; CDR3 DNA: TGTGCCAGCAGTTCCGGGACAGGGACCACCGGGGAGCTGTTTTTT; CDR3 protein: CASSSGTGTTGELFF
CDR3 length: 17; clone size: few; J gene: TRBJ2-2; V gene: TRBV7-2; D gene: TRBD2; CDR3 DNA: TGTGCCAGCAGCCCCCCCCCTGCGGGGGAGAACACCGGGGAGCTGTTTTTT; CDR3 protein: CASSPPPAGENTGELFF
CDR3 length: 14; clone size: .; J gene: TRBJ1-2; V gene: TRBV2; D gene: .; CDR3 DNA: TGTGCCAGCAGTGAATTGGGGGGAACCTATGGCTACACCTTC; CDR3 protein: CASSELGGTYGYTF
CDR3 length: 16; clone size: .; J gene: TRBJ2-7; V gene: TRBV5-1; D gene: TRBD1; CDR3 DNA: TGCGCCAGCAGCTTGGTGTCCGGGACAGGGGGTTACGAGCAGTACTTC; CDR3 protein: CASSLVSGTGGYEQYF
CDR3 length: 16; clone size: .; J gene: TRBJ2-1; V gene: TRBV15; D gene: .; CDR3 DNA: TGTGCCACCAGCAGAACCGCGAAGGCGGGGTCTAATGAGCAGTTCTTC; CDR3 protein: CATSRTAKAGSNEQFF
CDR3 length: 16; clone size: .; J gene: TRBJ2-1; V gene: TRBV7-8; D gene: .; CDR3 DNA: TGTGCCAGCAGCTTACTTCGAGAGACAGAGTACAATGAGCAGTTCTTC; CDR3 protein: CASSLLRETEYNEQFF
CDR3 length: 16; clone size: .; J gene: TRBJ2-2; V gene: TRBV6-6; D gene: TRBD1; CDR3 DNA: TGTGCCAGCAGTTACTCACAGGGGTTGAACACCGGGGAGCTGTTTTTT; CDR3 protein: CASSYSQGLNTGELFF
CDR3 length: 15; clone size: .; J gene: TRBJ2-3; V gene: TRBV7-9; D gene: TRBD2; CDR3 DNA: TGTGCCAGCAGCCGGACTAGCGGGGGGCTTGTGGCGCAGTATTTT; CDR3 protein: CASSRTSGGLVAQYF
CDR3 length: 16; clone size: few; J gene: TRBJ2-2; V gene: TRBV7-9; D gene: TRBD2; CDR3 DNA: TGTGCCAGCAGCTTAGGACTAGCGGGCGGGACCGGGGAGCTGTTTTTT; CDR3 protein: CASSLGLAGGTGELFF
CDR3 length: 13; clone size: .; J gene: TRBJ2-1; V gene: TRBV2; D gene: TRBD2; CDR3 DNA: TGTGCCAGCAGCATGACTAGCGGGGGTGAGCAGTTCTTC; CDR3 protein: CASSMTSGGEQFF
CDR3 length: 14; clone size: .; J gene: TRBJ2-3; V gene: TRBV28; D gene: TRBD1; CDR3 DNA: TGTGCCAGCAGGAGACAGGGGGCAACAGATACGCAGTATTTT; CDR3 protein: CASRRQGATDTQYF
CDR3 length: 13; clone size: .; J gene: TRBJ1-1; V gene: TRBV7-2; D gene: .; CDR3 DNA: TGTGCCAGCAGCTTCCTCGAAGGGGGTGAAGCTTTCTTT; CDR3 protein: CASSFLEGGEAFF
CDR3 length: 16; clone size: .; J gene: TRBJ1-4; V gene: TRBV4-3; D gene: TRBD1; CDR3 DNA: TGCGCCAGCAGCCAAGCCGGGCAGGGGGCTTGGGAAAAACTGTTTTTT; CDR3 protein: CASSQAGQGAWEKLFF
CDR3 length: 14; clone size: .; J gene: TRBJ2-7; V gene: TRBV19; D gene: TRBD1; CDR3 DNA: TGTGCCAGTAGGGGACAGGGAAAGACCTACGAGCAGTACTTC; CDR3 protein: CASRGQGKTYEQYF
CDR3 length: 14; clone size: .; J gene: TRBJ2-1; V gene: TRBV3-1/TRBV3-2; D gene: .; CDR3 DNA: TGTGCCAGCAGCCAACGCAGGGGTTGGGGTGAGCAGTTCTTC; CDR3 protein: CASSQRRGWGEQFF
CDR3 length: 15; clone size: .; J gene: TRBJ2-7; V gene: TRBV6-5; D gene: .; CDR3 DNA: TGTGCCAGCAGCGACAGCTTCCCAGGGGTCTACGAGCAGTACTTC; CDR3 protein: CASSDSFPGVYEQYF
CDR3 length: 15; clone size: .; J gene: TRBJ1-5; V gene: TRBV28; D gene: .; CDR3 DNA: TGTGCCAGCAGAAGACAGGACCTTTTCAATCAGCCCCAGCATTTT; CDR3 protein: CASRRQDLFNQPQHF
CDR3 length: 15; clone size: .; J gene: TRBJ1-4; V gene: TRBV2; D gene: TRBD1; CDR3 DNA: TGTGCCAGCAGTCTCGACAGGGCTAGAGGTGAAAAACTGTTTTTT; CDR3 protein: CASSLDRARGEKLFF
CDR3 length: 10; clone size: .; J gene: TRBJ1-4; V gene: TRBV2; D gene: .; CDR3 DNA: TGTGCCAGCAGAGGAGTGGAACTGTTTTTT; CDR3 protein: CASRGVELFF
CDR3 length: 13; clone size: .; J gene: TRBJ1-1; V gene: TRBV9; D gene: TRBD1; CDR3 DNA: TGTGCCAGCAGCATCGGACAGGGGGCGCGGGCTTTCTTT; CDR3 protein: CASSIGQGARAFF
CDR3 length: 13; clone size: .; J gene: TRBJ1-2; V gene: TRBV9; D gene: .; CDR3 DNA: TGTGCCAGCAGCGGAGGAGGGCAGGGAAGCTACACCTTC; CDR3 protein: CASSGGGQGSYTF
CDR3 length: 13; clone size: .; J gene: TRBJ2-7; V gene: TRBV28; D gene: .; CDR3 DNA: TGTGCCAGCACCTTGGGGCGCATCGGGGAGCAGTACTTC; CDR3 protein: CASTLGRIGEQYF
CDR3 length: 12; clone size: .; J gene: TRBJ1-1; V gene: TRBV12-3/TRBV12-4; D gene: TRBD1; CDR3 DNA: TGTGCCAACCGACAGGGAAACACTGAAGCTTTCTTT; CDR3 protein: CANRQGNTEAFF
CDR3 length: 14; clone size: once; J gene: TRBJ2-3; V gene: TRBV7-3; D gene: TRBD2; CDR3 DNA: TGTGCCAGCAGCCGAGCGGGGGGCACAGATACGCAGTATTTT; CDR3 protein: CASSRAGGTDTQYF
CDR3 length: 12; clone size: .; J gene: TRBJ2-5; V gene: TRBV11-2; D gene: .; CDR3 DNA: TGTGCCAGCAGTCCGGGAGCCTCTACCCAGTACTTC; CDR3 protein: CASSPGASTQYF
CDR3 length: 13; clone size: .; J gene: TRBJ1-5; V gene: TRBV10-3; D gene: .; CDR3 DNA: TGTGCCATCAGTGCCCAGGGAAATCAGCCCCAGCATTTT; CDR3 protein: CAISAQGNQPQHF
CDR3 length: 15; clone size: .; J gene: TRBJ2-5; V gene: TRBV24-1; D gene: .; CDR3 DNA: TGTGCCACCAGTGACCCCGGGACACCGAAAGAGACCCAGTACTTC; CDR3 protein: CATSDPGTPKETQYF
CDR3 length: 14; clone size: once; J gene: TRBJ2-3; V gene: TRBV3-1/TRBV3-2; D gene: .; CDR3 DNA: TGTGCCAGCAGCCAACGGACAAGCACAGATACGCAGTATTTT; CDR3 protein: CASSQRTSTDTQYF
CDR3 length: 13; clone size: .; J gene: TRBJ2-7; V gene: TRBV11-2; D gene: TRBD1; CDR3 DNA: TGTGCCAGCAGCTTAGCGTCTCCGGGACAGGTCGCCTTC; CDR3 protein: CASSLASPGQVAF
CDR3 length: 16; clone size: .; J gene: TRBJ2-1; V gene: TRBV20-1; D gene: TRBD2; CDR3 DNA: TGCAGTGCTAGTCCAGCGGGAGGGAGCTCCTACAATGAGCAGTTCTTC; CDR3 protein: CSASPAGGSSYNEQFF
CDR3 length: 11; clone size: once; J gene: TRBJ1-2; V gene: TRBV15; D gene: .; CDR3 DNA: TGTGCCACCCACGACTTGTTTGGCTACACCTTC; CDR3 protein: CATHDLFGYTF
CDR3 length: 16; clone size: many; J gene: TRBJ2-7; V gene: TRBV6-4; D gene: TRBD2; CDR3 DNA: TGTGCCAGCAGTACCCTGACAAGCGGGAACTCCTACGAGCAGTACTTC; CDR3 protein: CASSTLTSGNSYEQYF
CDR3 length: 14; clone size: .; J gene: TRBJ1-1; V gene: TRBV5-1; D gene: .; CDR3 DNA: TGCGCCAGCAGCTCGGACAGAAGCACCACTGAAGCTTTCTTT; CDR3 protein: CASSSDRSTTEAFF
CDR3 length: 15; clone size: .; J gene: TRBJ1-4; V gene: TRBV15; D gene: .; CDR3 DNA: TGTGCCACCAGCAGAGATCGGGGTGGTGGGGAAAAACTGTTTTTT; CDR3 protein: CATSRDRGGGEKLFF
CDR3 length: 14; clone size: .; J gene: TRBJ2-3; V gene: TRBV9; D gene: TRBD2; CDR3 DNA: TGTGCCAGCAGAGGACTAGCGGGGACAGATACGCAGTATTTT; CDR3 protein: CASRGLAGTDTQYF
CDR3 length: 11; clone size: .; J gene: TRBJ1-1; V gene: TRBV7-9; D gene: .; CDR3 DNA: TGTGCCAGCAGCTCCGCCGGTGAAGCTTTCTTT; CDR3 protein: CASSSAGEAFF
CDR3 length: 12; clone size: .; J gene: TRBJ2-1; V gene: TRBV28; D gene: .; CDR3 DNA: TGTGCCAGCAGTTTGGAGGGAAATGAGCAGTTCTTC; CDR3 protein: CASSLEGNEQFF
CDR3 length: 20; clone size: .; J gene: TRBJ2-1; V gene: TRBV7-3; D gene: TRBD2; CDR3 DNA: TGTGCCAGCAGCTCCGCCCCAGGGGGGGTAGCGGGGGGACTCTACAATGAGCAGTTCTTC; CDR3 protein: CASSSAPGGVAGGLYNEQFF
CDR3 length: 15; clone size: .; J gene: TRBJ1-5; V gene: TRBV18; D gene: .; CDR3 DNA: TGTGCCAGCTCACCACGACAGGAACGCAATCAGCCCCAGCATTTT; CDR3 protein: CASSPRQERNQPQHF
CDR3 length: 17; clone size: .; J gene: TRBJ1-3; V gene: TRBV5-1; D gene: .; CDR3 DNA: TGCGCCAGCAGCTTATTGACGTCCAGGGGAACTGGAAACACCATATATTTT; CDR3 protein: CASSLLTSRGTGNTIYF
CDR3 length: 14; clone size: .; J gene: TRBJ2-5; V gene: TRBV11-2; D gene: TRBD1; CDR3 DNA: TGTGCCAGCAGCGCTATACAGGGGGTAGAGACCCAGTACTTC; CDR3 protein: CASSAIQGVETQYF
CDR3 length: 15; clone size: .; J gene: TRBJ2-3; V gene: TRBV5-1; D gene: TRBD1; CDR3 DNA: TGCGCCAGCAGCGGCCTCCGCGACAGGGCAGATACGCAGTATTTT; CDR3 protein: CASSGLRDRADTQYF
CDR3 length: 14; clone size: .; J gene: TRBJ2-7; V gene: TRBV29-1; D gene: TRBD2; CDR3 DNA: TGCAGCGTTGAAGGTCAGGGCGGCCCGGGGGGGCAGTACTTC; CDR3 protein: CSVEGQGGPGGQYF
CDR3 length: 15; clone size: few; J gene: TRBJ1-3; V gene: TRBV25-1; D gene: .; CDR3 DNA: TGTGCCAGCAGTTCCAGCCGGGGGGCCGAAAACACCATATATTTT; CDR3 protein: CASSSSRGAENTIYF
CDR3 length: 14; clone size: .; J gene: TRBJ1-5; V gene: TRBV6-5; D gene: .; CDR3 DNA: TGTGCCAGCAGTTACTCTATCGGAGGGCAGCCCCAGCATTTT; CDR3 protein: CASSYSIGGQPQHF
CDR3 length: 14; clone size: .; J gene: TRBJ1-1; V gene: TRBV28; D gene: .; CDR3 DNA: TGTGCCAGCAAGGTGGGGCCCCAGAACACTGAAGCTTTCTTT; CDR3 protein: CASKVGPQNTEAFF
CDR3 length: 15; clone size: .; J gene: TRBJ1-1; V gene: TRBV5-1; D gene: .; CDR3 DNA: TGCGCCAGCAGCCCGACACAGATCATGAACACTGAAGCTTTCTTT; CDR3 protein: CASSPTQIMNTEAFF
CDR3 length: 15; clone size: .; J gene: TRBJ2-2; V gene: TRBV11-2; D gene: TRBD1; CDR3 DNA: TGTGCCAGCAGCTTTGAGGGGGCGAGCACCGGGGAGCTGTTTTTT; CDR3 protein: CASSFEGASTGELFF